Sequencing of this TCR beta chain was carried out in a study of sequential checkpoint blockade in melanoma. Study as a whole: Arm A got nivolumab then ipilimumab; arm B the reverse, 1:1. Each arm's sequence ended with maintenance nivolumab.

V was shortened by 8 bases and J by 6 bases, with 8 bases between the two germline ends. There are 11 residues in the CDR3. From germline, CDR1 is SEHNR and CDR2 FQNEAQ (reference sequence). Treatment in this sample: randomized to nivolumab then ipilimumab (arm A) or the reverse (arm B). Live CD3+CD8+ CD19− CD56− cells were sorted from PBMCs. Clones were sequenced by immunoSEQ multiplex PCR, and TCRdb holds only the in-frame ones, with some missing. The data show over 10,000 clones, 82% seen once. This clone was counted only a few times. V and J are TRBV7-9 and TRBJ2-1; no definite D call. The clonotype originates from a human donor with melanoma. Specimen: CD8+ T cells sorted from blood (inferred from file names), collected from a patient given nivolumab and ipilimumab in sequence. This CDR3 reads CASLTGNEQFF. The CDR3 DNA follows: TGTGCCAGCTTGACGGGCAATGAGCAGTTCTTC.